The next 9 T cell receptor beta chains were all read from a single sample in a study of cytomegalovirus exposure and HLA in healthy donors. Measured with immunoSEQ multiplex PCR; TCRdb has only the in-frame clones, and not every one. The table shows around 74,000 clones, with approximately 86% occurring only once. The specimen sequenced was PBMCs. The receptors were sampled from a man aged 30 to 39 in good health and CMV-seronegative.

J is TRBJ2-1 and V is TRBV5-1, with 11 bases fitting TRBD2. Germline assignment: CDR1 SGHRS and CDR2 YFSETQ. CDR3 length: 14 amino acids. Trimming cost V 1 base and J 9 bases; bases outside gene matches: 3. The CDR3 reads CASSLTSGSSEQFF. As DNA, the CDR3 is TGCGCCAGCAGCTTGACTAGCGGGAGCAGTGAGCAGTTCTTC.

This chain joins TRBV29-1 and TRBJ2-3, with 7 bases identical to TRBD2. This CDR3 contains 13 residues. Trimming took 7 bases from V and 1 from J; bases not matched to a gene: 5. CDR1 SQVTM and CDR2 ANQGSEA come from the germline V gene. CDR3: CSASRGGTDTQYF. The CDR3 DNA is TGCAGCGCCTCACGGGGGGGCACAGATACGCAGTATTTT.

This clone was seen a single time. The chain links TRBV7-8 to TRBJ2-2; D might be TRBD1 (6 bases). Trimming took off 5 bases at V and 0 bases at J, with 13 bases between the two ends. Germline V lookup: CDR1 SGHVS, CDR2 FQNEAQ. The CDR3 loop spans 16 amino acids. This CDR3 reads CASSRQGGTNTGELFF. DNA for the CDR3: TGTGCCAGCAGCCGCCAAGGGGGAACGAACACCGGGGAGCTGTTTTTT.

V is TRBV19 and J is TRBJ2-1, with D maybe TRBD1 (8 bases). Trimming pared 8 bases from V and 5 bases from J, leaving 19 bases between. Germline values: CDR1 LNHDA, CDR2 SQIVND (reference sequence). The length of the CDR3 is 15 residues. This CDR3 reads CASAPNRGTNNEQFF. In DNA, the CDR3 is TGTGCCAGTGCCCCCAACAGGGGGACTAACAATGAGCAGTTCTTC.

This chain joins TRBV10-3 and TRBJ2-1; 7 bases match TRBD1. The CDR3 covers 13 residues. V lost 6 bases, J lost 7 bases, and 6 bases stayed unmatched. Germline V gene data show CDR1 as ENHRY and CDR2 as SYGVKD. The CDR3 here is CAISLGQSNEQFF. CDR3 sequence (DNA): TGTGCCATCAGCTTGGGACAGTCAAATGAGCAGTTCTTC.

The rearrangement joins TRBV7-2 to TRBJ2-1, with TRBD2 matching 14 bases. The V segment lost 4 bases and the J segment 10 bases; nucleotides outside the gene matches: 3. Germline CDR1 and CDR2: SGHTA and FQGNSA. The CDR3 is 14 amino acids. This CDR3 is CASSSGLAGGEQFF. The CDR3 DNA reads as TGTGCCAGCAGCTCCGGACTAGCGGGAGGCGAGCAGTTCTTC.

The CDR3 bases are TGTGCCAGCAGCGTAGTAACAGATACGCAGTATTTT. This encodes CASSVVTDTQYF. This chain links TRBV9 with TRBJ2-3, with no clear D. This CDR3 has 12 residues. Looked up from germline, CDR1 is SGDLS and CDR2 is YYNGEE. With 0 bases removed from V and 3 bases from J, the gap between germline ends came to 2 bases.

This rearrangement joins TRBV28 to TRBJ2-5; D is undetermined. Germline lookup yields CDR1 MDHEN and CDR2 SYDVKM. The V end was cut by 10 bases, the J end by 7 bases, with 19 bases between. The CDR3 runs to 13 residues. CDR3 sequence reads: CATGPPPSGTQYF. Written as DNA, the CDR3 is TGTGCCACCGGTCCCCCCCCGTCAGGGACCCAGTACTTC.

This chain connects TRBV18 to TRBJ1-6; tentative D call: TRBD1 (5 bases). The V and J ends lost 2 bases and 8 bases respectively, with 10 bases between them. CDR3 length equals 14 residues. Germline-derived CDR1 and CDR2 are KGHSH and LQKENI. This CDR3 is CASSPATDYSPLHF. In DNA form, the CDR3 reads TGTGCCAGCTCACCAGCGACAGATTATTCACCCCTCCACTTT.